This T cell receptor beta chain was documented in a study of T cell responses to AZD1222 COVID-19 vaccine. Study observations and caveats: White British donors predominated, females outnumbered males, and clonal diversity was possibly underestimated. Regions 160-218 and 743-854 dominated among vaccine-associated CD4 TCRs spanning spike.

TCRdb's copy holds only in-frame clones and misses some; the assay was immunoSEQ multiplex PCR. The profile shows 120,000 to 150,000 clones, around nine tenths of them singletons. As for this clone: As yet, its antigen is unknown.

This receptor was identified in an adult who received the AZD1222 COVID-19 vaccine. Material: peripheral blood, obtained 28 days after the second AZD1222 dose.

DNA for the CDR3: TGTGCCAGCAGCTCCTCAGGGGCGAATAATGAAAAACTGTTTTTT. This sequence encodes CASSSSGANNEKLFF. The chain is built from TRBV6-6 and TRBJ1-4; D may be TRBD1 (6 bases). The CDR3 sequence is 15 residues long. Between the trimmed V and J ends, which lost 6 bases and 4 bases, there was a span of 15 bases. CDR1 and CDR2 from the germline V gene are MNHNY and SVGAGI (reference sequence).